This TCR beta chain was found in a study of blood T cells in healthy people across ages. A second PCR of roughly 7 to 11 cycles used a sample-barcoded 5' primer and a J-beta primer mix. TCRdb redid the calling of the 5' RACE reads with MiXCR, one entry per CDR3 protein. The sample lists 750,000 to 850,000 distinct CDR3 sequences, more than 20% occurring once. The sample was also linked to a second study, of T cells of mothers and their children.

The sequencing input was blood. This clonotype was obtained from a boy aged 5 to 17 in good health.

CDR3 nucleotide sequence: TGTGCCACCAACTCAGGCGACATGGCCTACAATGAGCAGTTCTTC. It codes for CATNSGDMAYNEQFF. The chain has TRBV28 and TRBJ2-1; no definite D call. The germline CDR1 and CDR2 sequences are MDHEN and SYDVKM. CDR3 length equals 15 residues. The germline V and J ends were trimmed by 10 bases and 2 bases, with 18 bases remaining between them.